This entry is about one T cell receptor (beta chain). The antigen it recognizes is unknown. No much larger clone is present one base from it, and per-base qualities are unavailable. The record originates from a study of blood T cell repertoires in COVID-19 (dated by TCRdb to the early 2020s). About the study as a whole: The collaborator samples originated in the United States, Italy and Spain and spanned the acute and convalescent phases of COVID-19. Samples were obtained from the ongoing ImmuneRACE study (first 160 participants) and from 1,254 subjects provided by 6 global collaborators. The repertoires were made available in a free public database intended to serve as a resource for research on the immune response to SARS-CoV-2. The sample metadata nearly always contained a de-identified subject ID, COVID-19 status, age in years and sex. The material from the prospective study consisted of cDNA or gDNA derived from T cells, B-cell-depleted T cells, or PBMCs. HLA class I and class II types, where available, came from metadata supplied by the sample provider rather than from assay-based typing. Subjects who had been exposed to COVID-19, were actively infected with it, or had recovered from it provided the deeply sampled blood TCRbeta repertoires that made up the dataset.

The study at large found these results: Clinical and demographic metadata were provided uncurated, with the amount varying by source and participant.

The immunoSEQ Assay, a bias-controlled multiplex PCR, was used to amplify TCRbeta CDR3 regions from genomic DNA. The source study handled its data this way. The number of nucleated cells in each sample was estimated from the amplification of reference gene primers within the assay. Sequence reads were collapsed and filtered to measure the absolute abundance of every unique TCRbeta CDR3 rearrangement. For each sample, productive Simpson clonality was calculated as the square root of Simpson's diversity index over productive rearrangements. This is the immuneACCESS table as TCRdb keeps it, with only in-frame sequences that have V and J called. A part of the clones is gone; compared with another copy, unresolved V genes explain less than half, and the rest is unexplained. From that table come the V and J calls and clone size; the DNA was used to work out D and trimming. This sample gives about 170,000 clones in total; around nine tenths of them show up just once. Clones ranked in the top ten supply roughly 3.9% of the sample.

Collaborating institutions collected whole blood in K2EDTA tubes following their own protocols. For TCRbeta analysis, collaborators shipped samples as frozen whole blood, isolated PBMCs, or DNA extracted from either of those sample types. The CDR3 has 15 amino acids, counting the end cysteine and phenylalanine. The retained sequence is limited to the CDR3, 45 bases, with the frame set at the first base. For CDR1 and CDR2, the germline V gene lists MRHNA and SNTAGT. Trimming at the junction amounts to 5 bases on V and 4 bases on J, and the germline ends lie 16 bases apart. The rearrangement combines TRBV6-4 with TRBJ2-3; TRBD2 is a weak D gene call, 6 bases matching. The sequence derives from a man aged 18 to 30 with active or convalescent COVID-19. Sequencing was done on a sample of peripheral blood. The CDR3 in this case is CASSPSGYNADTQYF. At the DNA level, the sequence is TGTGCCAGCAGTCCAAGCGGGTACAACGCAGATACGCAGTATTTT.